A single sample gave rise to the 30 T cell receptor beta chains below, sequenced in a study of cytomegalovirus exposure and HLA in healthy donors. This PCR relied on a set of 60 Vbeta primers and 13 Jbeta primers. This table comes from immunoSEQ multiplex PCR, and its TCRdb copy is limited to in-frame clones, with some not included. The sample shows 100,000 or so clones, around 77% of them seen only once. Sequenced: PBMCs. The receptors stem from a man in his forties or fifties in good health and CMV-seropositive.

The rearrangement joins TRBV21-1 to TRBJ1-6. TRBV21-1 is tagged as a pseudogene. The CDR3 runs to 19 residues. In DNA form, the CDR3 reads TGTGCCAGCAGCAGAGATAAGCGACGCGCTGCCCTCCCAAATTCACCCCTCCACTTT. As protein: CASSRDKRRAALPNSPLHF.

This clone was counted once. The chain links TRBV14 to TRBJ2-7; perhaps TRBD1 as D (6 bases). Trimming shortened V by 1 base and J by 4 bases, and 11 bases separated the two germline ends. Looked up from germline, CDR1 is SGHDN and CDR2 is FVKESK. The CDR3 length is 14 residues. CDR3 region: CASSQVDRQYEQYF. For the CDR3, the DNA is TGTGCCAGCAGCCAAGTGGACAGACAATACGAGCAGTACTTC.

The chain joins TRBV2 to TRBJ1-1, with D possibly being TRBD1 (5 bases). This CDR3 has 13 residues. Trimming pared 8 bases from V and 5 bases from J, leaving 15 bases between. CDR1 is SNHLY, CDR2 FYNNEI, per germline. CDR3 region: CASSGSMGTEAFF. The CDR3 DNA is TGTGCCAGCTCAGGGTCGATGGGGACTGAAGCTTTCTTT.

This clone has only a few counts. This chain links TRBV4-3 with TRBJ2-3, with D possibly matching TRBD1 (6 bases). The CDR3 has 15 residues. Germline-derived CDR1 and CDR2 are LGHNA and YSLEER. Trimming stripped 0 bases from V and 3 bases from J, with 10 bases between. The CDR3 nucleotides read TGCGCCAGCAGCCAAGATCTAGGGACAACAGATACGCAGTATTTT. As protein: CASSQDLGTTDTQYF.

CDR3 region: CASSPGVVMNTEAFF. DNA for the CDR3: TGTGCCAGCAGCCCAGGGGTCGTCATGAACACTGAAGCTTTCTTT. The rearrangement links TRBV7-2 to TRBJ1-1, with D maybe TRBD1 (6 bases). The CDR3 covers 15 residues. Germline lookup yields CDR1 SGHTA and CDR2 FQGNSA. V gave up 5 bases and J gave up 0 bases, with 13 bases separating them. Drawing the rest from reference TRBV7-2 and TRBJ1-1, the complete variable domain is GAGVSQSPSNKVTEKGKDVELRCDPISGHTALYWYRQSLGQGLEFLIYFQGNSAPDKSGLPSDRFSAERTGGSVSTLTIQRTQQEDSAVYLCASSPGVVMNTEAFFGQGTRLTVV.

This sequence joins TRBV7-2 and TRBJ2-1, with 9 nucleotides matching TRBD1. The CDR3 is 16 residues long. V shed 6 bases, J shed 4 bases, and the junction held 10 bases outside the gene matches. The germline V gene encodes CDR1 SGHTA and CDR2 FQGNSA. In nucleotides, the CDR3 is TGTGCCAGCAGAGACAGGGGGGATGGGGGTTACAATGAGCAGTTCTTC. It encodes CASRDRGDGGYNEQFF.

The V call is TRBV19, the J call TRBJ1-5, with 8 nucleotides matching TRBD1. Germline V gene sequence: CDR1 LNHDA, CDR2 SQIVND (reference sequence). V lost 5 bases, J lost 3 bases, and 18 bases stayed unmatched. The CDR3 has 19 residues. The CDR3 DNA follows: TGTGCCAGTAGTTGGCAAACGTGGACAGGGCGGGTTACCAATCAGCCCCAGCATTTT. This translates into CASSWQTWTGRVTNQPQHF.

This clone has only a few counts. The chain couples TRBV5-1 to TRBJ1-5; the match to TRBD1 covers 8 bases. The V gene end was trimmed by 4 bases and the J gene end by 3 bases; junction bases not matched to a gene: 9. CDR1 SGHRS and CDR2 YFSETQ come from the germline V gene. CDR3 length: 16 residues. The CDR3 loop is CASSPRGQGPNQPQHF. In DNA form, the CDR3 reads TGCGCCAGCAGCCCGAGAGGACAGGGACCCAATCAGCCCCAGCATTTT.

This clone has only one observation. CDR3: CASRNLGQSNEKLFF. CDR3 sequence (DNA): TGTGCCAGCAGGAACCTGGGACAAAGTAATGAAAAACTGTTTTTT. V gene TRBV27 combines with J gene TRBJ1-4; possible D gene TRBD1, 6 bases. CDR3 length: 15 amino acids. Germline values: CDR1 MNHEY, CDR2 SMNVEV (reference sequence). Trimming pared 6 bases from V and 4 bases from J, leaving 15 bases between.

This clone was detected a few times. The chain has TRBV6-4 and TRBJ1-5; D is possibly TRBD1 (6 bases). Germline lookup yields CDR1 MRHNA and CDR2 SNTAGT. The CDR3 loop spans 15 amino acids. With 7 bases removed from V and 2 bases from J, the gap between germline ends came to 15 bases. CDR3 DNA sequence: TGTGCCAGCATTCCGGCCCCAGGGGGCAATCAGCCCCAGCATTTT. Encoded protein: CASIPAPGGNQPQHF.

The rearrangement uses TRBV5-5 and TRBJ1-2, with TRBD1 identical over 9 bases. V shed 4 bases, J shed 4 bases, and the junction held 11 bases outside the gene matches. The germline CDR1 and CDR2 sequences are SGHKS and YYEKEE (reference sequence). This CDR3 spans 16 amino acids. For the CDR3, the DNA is TGTGCCAGCAGCAACACAGCGACAGGGGGGCCCTATGGCTACACCTTC. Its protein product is CASSNTATGGPYGYTF.

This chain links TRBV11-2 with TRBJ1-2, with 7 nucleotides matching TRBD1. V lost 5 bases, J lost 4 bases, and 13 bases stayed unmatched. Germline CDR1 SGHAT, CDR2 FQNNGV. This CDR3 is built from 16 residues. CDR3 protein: CASSPQPGQNTYGYTF. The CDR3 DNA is TGTGCCAGCAGCCCCCAGCCGGGACAGAATACCTATGGCTACACCTTC.

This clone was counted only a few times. In DNA, the CDR3 is TGTGCCAGCAGCAAACAAAGAACAGGGAACACTGAAGCTTTCTTT. This translates into CASSKQRTGNTEAFF. The V gene is TRBV5-4, the J gene TRBJ1-1; TRBD1 might be the D (5 bases). V was clipped by 4 bases and J by 1 base, with 14 bases between them. Germline values: CDR1 SGHNT, CDR2 YYREEE (reference sequence). The CDR3 loop spans 15 amino acids. The whole variable domain, remainder taken from reference TRBV5-4 and TRBJ1-1, is ETGVTQSPTHLIKTRGQQVTLRCSSQSGHNTVSWYQQALGQGPQFIFQYYREEENGRGNFPPRFSGLQFPNYSSELNVNALELDDSALYLCASSKQRTGNTEAFFGQGTRLTVV.

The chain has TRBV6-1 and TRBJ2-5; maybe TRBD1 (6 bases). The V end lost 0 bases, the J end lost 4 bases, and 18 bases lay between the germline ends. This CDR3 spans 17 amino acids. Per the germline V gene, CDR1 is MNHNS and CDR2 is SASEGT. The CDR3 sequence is CASSEAGAFFGAETQYF. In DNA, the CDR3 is TGTGCCAGCAGTGAAGCGGGGGCTTTCTTCGGTGCAGAGACCCAGTACTTC.

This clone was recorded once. The CDR3 is CASSVRGDANTGELFF. The CDR3 nucleotides read TGTGCCAGCAGTGTCAGGGGAGACGCGAACACCGGGGAGCTGTTTTTT. The rearrangement uses TRBV9 and TRBJ2-2; D perhaps matches TRBD1 (6 bases). Trimming removed 5 bases from V and 0 bases from J, with 14 bases in between. CDR3 length equals 16 residues. From germline, CDR1 is SGDLS and CDR2 YYNGEE.

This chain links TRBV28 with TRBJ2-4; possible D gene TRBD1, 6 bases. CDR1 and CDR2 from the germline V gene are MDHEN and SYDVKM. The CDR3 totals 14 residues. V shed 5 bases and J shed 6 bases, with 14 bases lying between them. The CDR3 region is CASSPDQGRNIQYF. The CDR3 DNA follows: TGTGCCAGCAGTCCGGACCAGGGGCGAAACATTCAGTACTTC.

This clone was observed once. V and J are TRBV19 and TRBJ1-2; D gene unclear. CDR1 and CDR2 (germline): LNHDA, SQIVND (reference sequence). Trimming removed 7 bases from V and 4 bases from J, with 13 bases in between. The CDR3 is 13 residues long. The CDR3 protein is CASKATDSYGYTF. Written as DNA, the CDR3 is TGTGCCAGTAAAGCAACGGACTCCTATGGCTACACCTTC.

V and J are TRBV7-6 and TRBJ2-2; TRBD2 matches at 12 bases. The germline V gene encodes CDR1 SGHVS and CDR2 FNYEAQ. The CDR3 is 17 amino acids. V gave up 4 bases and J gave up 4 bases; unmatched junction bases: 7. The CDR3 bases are TGTGCCAGCAGCTCGGCACTAGCGGGGGGCCGCACCGGGGAGCTGTTTTTT. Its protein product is CASSSALAGGRTGELFF.

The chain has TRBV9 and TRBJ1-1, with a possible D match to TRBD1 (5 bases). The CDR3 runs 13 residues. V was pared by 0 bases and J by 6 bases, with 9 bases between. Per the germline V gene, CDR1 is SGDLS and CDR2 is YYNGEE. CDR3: CASSVAGSAEAFF. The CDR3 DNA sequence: TGTGCCAGCAGCGTAGCAGGGTCCGCTGAAGCTTTCTTT. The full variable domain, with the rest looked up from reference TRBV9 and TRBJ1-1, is DSGVTQTPKHLITATGQRVTLRCSPRSGDLSVYWYQQSLDQGLQFLIQYYNGEERAKGNILERFSAQQFPDLHSELNLSSLELGDSALYFCASSVAGSAEAFFGQGTRLTVV.

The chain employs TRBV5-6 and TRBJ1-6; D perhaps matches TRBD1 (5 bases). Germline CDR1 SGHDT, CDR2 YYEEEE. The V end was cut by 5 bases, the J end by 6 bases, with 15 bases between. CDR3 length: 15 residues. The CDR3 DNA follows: TGTGCCAGCAGGAAGTGGGGCAGCTCTAATTCACCCCTCCACTTT. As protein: CASRKWGSSNSPLHF. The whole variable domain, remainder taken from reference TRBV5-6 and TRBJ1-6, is DAGVTQSPTHLIKTRGQQVTLRCSPKSGHDTVSWYQQALGQGPQFIFQYYEEEERQRGNFPDRFSGHQFPNYSSELNVNALLLGDSALYLCASRKWGSSNSPLHFGNGTRLTVT.

The CDR3, as DNA: TGTGCCAGCAGCCGACTCCAGGGCCCCCTTTGGGGGGCCAACGTCCTGACTTTC. This sequence encodes CASSRLQGPLWGANVLTF. This chain joins TRBV5-8 and TRBJ2-6; D might be TRBD1 (5 bases). Germline CDR1 reads SGHTS; CDR2 reads YDEGEE. Trimming took off 4 bases at V and 4 bases at J, with 21 bases between the two ends. The CDR3 runs to 18 residues. Combining the CDR3 with reference TRBV5-8 and TRBJ2-6 gives the whole variable domain EAGVTQSPTHLIKTRGQQATLRCSPISGHTSVYWYQQALGLGLQFLLWYDEGEERNRGNFPPRFSGRQFPNYSSELNVNALELEDSALYLCASSRLQGPLWGANVLTFGAGSRLTVL.

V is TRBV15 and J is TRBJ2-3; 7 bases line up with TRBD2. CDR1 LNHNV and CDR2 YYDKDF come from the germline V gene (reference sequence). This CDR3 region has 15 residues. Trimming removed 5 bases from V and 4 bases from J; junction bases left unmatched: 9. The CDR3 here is CATSSRTRSADTQYF. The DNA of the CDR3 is TGTGCCACCAGCTCTCGGACTAGAAGCGCAGATACGCAGTATTTT.

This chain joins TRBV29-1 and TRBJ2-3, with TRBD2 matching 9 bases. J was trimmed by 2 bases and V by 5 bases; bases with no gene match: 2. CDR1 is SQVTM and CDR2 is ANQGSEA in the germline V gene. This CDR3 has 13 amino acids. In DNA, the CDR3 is TGCAGCGTTAGCGGGGGGCCCACAGATACGCAGTATTTT. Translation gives CSVSGGPTDTQYF.

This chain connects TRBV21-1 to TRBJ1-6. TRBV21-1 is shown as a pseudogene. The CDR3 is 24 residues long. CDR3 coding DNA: TGTGCCAGCAGCAAAGACACAAAAGAGTTAGCGGAGGTTGCTTCTAGCTCCTATAATTCACCCCTCCACTTT. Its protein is CASSKDTKELAEVASSSYNSPLHF.

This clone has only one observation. CDR3 nucleotide sequence: TGTGCCAGCAGCTTAGAGGCAGGGTTCACTTCACCCCTCCACTTT. Amino acid sequence: CASSLEAGFTSPLHF. The chain employs TRBV11-2 and TRBJ1-6; possibly TRBD1 for D (5 bases). Looked up from germline, CDR1 is SGHAT and CDR2 is FQNNGV. CDR3 length: 15 amino acids. Trimming stripped 0 bases from V and 9 bases from J, with 12 bases between.

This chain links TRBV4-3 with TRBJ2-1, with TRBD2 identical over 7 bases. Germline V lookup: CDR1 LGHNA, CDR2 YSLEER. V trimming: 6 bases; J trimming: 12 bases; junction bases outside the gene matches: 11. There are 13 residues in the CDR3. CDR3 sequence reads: CASSDSGLGVQFF. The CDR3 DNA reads TGCGCCAGCAGTGATAGCGGGTTGGGGGTGCAGTTCTTC.

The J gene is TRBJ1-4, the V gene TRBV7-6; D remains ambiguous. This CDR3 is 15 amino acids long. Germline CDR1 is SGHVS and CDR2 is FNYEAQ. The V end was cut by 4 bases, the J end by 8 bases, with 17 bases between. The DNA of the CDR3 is TGTGCCAGCAGCTCTTCCTGGAGGATGGAGGAAAAACTGTTTTTT. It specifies CASSSSWRMEEKLFF.

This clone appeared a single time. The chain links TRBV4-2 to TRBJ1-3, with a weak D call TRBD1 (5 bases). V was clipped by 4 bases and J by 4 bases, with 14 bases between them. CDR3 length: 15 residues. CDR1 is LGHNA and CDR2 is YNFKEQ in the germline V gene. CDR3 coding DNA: TGTGCCAGCAGCCCGGGGGAAATCACCGGAAACACCATATATTTT. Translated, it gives CASSPGEITGNTIYF.

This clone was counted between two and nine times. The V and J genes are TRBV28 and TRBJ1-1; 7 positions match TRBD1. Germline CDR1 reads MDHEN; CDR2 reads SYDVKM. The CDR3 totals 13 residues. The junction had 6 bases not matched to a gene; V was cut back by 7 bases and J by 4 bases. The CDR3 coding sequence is TGTGCCAGCACCTTAGACAGGGTCACTGAAGCTTTCTTT. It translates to CASTLDRVTEAFF.

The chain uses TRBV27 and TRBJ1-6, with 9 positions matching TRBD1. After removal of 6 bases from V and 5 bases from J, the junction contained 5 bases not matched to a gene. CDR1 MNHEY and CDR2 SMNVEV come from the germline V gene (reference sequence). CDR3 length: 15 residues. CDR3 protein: CASRGGQGHNSPLHF. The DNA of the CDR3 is TGTGCCAGCAGGGGGGGACAGGGTCATAATTCACCCCTCCACTTT.